The source of this TCR beta chain is a study of tumor T cells in aggressive B-cell lymphoma. Assay: immunoSEQ multiplex PCR; the TCRdb copy retains only in-frame clones and omits some. The sample carries more than 7,500 clones, 75% to 85% recorded once. The sample was tumor tissue. The TCR was taken from an adult with diffuse large B cell lymphoma.

The CDR3 reads CASSLAGGTDTQYF. The CDR3 DNA follows: TGTGCCAGCAGCTTGGCCGGGGGCACAGATACGCAGTATTTT. The rearrangement uses TRBV5-6 and TRBJ2-3, with a tentative D call TRBD2 (5 bases). The germline CDR1 and CDR2 sequences are SGHDT and YYEEEE. CDR3 length: 14 residues. V was trimmed by 0 bases and J by 1 base, leaving 6 bases between them. The full variable domain, completed using reference TRBV5-6 and TRBJ2-3, is DAGVTQSPTHLIKTRGQQVTLRCSPKSGHDTVSWYQQALGQGPQFIFQYYEEEERQRGNFPDRFSGHQFPNYSSELNVNALLLGDSALYLCASSLAGGTDTQYFGPGTRLTVL.